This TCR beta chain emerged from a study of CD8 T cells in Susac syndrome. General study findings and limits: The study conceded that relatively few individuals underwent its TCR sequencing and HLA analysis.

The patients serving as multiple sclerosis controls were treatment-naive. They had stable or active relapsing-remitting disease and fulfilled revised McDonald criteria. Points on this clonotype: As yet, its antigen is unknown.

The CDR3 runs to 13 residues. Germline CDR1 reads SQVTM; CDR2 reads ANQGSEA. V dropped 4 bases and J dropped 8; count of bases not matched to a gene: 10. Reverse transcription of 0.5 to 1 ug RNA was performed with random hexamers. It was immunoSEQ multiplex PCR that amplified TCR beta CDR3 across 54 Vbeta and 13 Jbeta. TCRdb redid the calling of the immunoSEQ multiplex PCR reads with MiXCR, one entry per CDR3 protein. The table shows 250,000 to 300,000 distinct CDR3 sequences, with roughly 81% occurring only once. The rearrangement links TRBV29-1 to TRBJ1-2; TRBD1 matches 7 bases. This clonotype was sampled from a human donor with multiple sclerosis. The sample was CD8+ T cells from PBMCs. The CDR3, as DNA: TGCAGCGTTGTGGACAGGCTAGGACCCGGCTACACCTTC. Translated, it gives CSVVDRLGPGYTF.